This T cell receptor (beta chain) appears in the sequencing data of a study of blood T cell repertoires in COVID-19. At the level of the study: Sources were T cells, B-cell-depleted T cells, or PBMCs; the material itself was cDNA or gDNA.

Residents of under 25 US areas, aged about 18 to 95 years, made up the participants. Two consecutive negative NP/OP PCR tests, clearance, or resolved symptoms defined Cohort 3 recovery. Some clones are missing from TCRdb's copy, which holds only in-frame ones; the method was immunoSEQ multiplex PCR. The sample consists of about 160,000 clones, about 80% of them appearing once. CDR1 SGHKS and CDR2 YYEKEE come from the germline V gene (reference sequence). The CDR3 runs to 16 residues. Trimming stripped 1 base from V and 3 bases from J, with 14 bases between. The rearrangement links TRBV5-5 to TRBJ1-5; the D gene is possibly TRBD1 (5 bases). This receptor was identified in a man aged 50-59 years who had recovered from COVID-19. The material sequenced was PBMCs or T cells enriched from blood (not recorded which). This CDR3 reads CASSLQGPENNQPQHF. The DNA for the CDR3 is TGTGCCAGCAGCTTGCAGGGTCCGGAGAACAATCAGCCCCAGCATTTT. The full variable domain, completed using reference TRBV5-5 and TRBJ1-5, is DAGVTQSPTHLIKTRGQQVTLRCSPISGHKSVSWYQQVLGQGPQFIFQYYEKEERGRGNFPDRFSARQFPNYSSELNVNALLLGDSALYLCASSLQGPENNQPQHFGDGTRLSIL.